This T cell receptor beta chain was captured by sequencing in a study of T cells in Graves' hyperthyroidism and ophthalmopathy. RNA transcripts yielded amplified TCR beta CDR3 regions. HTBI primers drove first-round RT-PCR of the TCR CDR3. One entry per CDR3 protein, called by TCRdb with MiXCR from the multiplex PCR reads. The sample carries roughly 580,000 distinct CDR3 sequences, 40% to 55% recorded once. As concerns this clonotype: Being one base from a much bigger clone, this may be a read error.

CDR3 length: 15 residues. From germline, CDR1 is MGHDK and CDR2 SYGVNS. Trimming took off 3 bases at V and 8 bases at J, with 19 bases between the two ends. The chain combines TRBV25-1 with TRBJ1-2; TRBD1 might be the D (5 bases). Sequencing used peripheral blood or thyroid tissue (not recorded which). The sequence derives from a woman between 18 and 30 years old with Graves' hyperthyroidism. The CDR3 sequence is CASSDMIQEGSGYTF. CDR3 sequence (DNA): TGTGCCAGCAGTGATATGATACAGGAGGGTTCCGGCTACACCTTC.